The T cell receptor beta chain under discussion was sequenced for a study of blood T cell repertoires in COVID-19. The germline gives CDR1 SGHVS, CDR2 FQNEAQ. CDR3 length equals 15 residues. Between the trimmed V and J ends, which lost 2 bases and 0 bases, there was a span of 8 bases. Data came from immunoSEQ multiplex PCR; TCRdb stores just in-frame clones and leaves some out. The sample shows about 170,000 clones, about nine tenths of them seen only once. This TCR derives from a woman aged 60 to 75 with COVID-19, enrolled during active disease. What was sequenced was peripheral blood. The chain recombines TRBV7-8 with TRBJ2-1; D unclear. CDR3 residues: CASSLRESSYNEQFF. CDR3 bases: TGTGCCAGCAGCTTACGCGAGAGCTCCTACAATGAGCAGTTCTTC.